This T cell receptor (beta chain) was recovered during a study of blood T cell repertoires in COVID-19. Germline V gene sequence: CDR1 MDHEN, CDR2 SYDVKM. V was cut by 8 bases and J by 4 bases, with 9 bases left in between. CDR3 length: 12 amino acids. Repertoires were generated with immunoSEQ multiplex PCR, while TCRdb's copy carries only in-frame clones and drops some. The top ten clones hold roughly 2% of a sample with roughly 91,000 clones, over 80% of them seen once. This clone was seen just once. This receptor was identified in a man between 65 and 85 years old with active or convalescent COVID-19. V usage is TRBV28 and J usage is TRBJ1-5, with D unresolved. Sequenced input: peripheral blood. Written as DNA, the CDR3 is TGTGCCAGCTGGGAGGGTAATCAGCCCCAGCATTTT. Its translation is CASWEGNQPQHF.